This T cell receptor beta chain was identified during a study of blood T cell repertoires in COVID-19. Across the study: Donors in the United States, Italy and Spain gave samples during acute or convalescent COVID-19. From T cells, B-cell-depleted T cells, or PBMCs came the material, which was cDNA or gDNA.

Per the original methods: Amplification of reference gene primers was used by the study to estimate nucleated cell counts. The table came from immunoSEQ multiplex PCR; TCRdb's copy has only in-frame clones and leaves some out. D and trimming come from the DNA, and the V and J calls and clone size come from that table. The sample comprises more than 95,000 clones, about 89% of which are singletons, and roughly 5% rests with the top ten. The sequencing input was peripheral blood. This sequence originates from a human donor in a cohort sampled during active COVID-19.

CDR3 amino acids: CASSIDPGTAYGYTF. Here the CDR3 DNA reads TGTGCCAGTAGTATAGATCCGGGGACAGCCTATGGCTACACCTTC. V gene TRBV19 combines with J gene TRBJ1-2, with 7 positions matching TRBD1. In germline, CDR1 is LNHDA, CDR2 SQIVND (reference sequence). The length of the CDR3 is 15 residues. V gave up 0 bases and J gave up 4 bases; unmatched junction bases: 5.